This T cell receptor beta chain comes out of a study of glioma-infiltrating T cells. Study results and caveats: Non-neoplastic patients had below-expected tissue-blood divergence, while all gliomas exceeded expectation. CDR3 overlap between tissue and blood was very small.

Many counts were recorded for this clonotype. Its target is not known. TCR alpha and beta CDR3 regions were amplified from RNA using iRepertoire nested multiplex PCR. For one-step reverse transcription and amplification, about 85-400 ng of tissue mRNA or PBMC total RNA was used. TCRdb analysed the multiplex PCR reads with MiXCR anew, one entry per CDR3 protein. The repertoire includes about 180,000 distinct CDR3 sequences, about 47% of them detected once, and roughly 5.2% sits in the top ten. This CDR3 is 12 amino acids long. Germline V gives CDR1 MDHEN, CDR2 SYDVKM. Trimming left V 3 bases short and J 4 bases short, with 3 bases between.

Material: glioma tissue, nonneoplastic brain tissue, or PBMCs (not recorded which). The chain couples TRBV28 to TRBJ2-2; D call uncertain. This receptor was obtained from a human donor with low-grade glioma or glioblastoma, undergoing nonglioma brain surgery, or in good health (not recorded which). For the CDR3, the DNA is TGTGCCAGCAGTTTTTTCACCGGGGAGCTGTTTTTT. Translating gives CASSFFTGELFF.